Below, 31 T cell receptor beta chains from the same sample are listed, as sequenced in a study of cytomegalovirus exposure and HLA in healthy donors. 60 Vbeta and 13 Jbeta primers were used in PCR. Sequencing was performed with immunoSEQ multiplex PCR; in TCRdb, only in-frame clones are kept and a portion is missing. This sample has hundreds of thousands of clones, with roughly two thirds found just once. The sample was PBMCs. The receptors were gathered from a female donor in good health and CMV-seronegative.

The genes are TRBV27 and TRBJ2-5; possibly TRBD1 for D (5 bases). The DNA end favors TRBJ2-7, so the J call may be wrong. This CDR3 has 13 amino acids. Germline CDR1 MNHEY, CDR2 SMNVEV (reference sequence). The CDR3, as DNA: TGTGCCAGCAGCCTGCAAAGGGGCTACGAGCAGTACTTC. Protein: CASSLQRGYEQYF.

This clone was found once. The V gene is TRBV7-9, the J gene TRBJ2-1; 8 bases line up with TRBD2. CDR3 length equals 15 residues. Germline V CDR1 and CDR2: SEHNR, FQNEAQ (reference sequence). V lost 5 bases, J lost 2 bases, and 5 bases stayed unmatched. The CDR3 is CASSHSGAPYNEQFF. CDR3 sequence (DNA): TGTGCCAGCAGCCATAGCGGGGCACCCTACAATGAGCAGTTCTTC. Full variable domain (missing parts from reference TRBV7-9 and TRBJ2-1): DTGVSQNPRHKITKRGQNVTFRCDPISEHNRLYWYRQTLGQGPEFLTYFQNEAQLEKSRLLSDRFSAERPKGSFSTLEIQRTEQGDSAMYLCASSHSGAPYNEQFFGPGTRLTVL.

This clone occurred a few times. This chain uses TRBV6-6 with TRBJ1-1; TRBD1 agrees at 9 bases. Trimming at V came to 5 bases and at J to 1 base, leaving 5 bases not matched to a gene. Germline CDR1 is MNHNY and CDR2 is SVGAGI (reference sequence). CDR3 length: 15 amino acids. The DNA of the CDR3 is TGTGCCAGCAGTCAGCCGGGACAGGGGAACACTGAAGCTTTCTTT. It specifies CASSQPGQGNTEAFF.

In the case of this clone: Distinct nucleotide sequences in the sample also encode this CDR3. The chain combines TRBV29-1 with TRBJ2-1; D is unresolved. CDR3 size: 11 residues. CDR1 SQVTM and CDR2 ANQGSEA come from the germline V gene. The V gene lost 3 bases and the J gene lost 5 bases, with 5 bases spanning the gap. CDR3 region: CSVERNNEQFF. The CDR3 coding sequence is TGCAGCGTTGAGAGAAACAATGAGCAGTTCTTC.

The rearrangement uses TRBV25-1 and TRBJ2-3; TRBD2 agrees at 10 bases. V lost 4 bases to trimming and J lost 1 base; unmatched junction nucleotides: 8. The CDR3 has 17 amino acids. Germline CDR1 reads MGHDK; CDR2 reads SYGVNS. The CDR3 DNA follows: TGTGCCAGCAGTGGGCTAGCGGGAGAGGGGGGCACAGATACGCAGTATTTT. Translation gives CASSGLAGEGGTDTQYF.

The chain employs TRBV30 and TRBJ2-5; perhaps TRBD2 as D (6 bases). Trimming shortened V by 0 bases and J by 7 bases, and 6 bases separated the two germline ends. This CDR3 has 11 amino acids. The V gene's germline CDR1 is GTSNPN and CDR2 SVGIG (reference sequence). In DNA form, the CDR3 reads TGTGCCTGGAGTGTACTAGCGACCCAGTACTTC. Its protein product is CAWSVLATQYF.

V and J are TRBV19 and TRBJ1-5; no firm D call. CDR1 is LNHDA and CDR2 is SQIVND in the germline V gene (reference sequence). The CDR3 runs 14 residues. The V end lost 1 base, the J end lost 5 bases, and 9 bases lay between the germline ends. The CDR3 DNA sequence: TGTGCCAGTAGTATAGGAATGGGAGATCAGCCCCAGCATTTT. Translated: CASSIGMGDQPQHF.

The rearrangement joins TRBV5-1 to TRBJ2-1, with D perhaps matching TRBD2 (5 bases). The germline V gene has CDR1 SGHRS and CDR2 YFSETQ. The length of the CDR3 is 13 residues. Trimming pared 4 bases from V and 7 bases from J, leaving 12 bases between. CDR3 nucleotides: TGCGCCAGCAGCACTACTAGTATTAATGAGCAGTTCTTC. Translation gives CASSTTSINEQFF. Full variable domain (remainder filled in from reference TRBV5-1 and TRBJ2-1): KAGVTQTPRYLIKTRGQQVTLSCSPISGHRSVSWYQQTPGQGLQFLFEYFSETQRNKGNFPGRFSGRQFSNSRSEMNVSTLELGDSALYLCASSTTSINEQFFGPGTRLTVL.

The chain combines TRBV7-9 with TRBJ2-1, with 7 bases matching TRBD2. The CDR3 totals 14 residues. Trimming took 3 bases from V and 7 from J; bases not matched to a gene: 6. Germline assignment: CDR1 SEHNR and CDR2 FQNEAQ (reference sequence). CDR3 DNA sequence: TGTGCCAGCAGCTTCGACGGCGGGAGTAATGAGCAGTTCTTC. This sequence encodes CASSFDGGSNEQFF.

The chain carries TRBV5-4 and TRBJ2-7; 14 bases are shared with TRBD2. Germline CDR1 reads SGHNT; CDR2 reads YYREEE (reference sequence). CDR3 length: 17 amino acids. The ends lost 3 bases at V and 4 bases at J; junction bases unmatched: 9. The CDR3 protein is CASSSTSGRALGYEQYF. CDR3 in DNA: TGTGCCAGCAGCTCGACTAGCGGGAGGGCCTTAGGGTACGAGCAGTACTTC.

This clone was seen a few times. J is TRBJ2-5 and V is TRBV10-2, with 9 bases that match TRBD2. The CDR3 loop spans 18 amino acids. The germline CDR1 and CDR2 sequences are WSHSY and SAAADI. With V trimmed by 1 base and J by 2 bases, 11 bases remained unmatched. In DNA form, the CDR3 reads TGCGCCAGCAGTGAGTTAGGGCTAGCGGGGTTACCTCAAGAGACCCAGTACTTC. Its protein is CASSELGLAGLPQETQYF.

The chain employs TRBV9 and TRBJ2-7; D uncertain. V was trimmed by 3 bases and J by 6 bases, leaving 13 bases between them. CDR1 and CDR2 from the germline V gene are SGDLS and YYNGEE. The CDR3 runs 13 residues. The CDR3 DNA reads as TGTGCCAGCAGCGACGGGTTGGCTGGCGAGCAGTACTTC. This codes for CASSDGLAGEQYF.

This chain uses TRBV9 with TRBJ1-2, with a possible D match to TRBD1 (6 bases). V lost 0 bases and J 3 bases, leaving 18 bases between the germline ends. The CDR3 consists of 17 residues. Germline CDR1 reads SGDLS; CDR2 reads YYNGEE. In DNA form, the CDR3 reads TGTGCCAGCAGCGTAGTAACAGGGAACTCAGATTACTATGGCTACACCTTC. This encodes CASSVVTGNSDYYGYTF. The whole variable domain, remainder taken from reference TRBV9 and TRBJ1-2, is DSGVTQTPKHLITATGQRVTLRCSPRSGDLSVYWYQQSLDQGLQFLIQYYNGEERAKGNILERFSAQQFPDLHSELNLSSLELGDSALYFCASSVVTGNSDYYGYTFGSGTRLTVV.

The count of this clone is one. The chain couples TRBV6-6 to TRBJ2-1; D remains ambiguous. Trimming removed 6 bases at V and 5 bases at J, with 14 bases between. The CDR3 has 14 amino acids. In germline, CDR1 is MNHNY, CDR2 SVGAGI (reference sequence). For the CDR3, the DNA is TGTGCCAGCAGCTCACTATCTCTCAACAATGAGCAGTTCTTC. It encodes CASSSLSLNNEQFF.

The CDR3 region has the DNA TGTGCCAGCAGTTACGGACTAGCGGGAGCCACCGGGGAGCTGTTTTTT. Its translation is CASSYGLAGATGELFF. The genes are TRBV6-5 and TRBJ2-2; 13 nucleotides agree with TRBD2. CDR1 and CDR2 (germline): MNHEY, SVGAGI. V lost 2 bases and J lost 4; bases outside the gene matches: 1. This CDR3 spans 16 amino acids.

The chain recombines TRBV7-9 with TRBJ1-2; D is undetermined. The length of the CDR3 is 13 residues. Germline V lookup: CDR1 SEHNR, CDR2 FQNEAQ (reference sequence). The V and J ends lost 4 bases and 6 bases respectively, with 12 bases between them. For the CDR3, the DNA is TGTGCCAGCAGCTCGTCAGGCTTCCATGGCTACACCTTC. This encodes CASSSSGFHGYTF.

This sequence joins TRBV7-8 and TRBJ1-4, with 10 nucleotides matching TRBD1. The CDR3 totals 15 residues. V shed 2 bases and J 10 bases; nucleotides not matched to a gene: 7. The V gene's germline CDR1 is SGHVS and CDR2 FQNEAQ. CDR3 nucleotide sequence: TGTGCCAGCAGCTTACAGACAGGGGGCTACGGAAAACTGTTTTTT. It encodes CASSLQTGGYGKLFF.

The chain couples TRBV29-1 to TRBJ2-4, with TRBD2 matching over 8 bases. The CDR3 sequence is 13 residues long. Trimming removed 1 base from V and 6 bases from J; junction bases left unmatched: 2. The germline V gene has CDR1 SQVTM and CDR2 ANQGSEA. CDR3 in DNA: TGCAGCGTTGAAGCGGGAGGGGCAAACATTCAGTACTTC. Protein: CSVEAGGANIQYF.

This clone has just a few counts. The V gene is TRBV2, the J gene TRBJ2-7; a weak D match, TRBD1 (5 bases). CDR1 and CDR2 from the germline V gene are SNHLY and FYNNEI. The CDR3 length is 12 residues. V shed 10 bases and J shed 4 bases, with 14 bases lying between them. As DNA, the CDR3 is TGTGCCAACAAAGCCAACAGGTACGAGCAGTACTTC. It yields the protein CANKANRYEQYF.

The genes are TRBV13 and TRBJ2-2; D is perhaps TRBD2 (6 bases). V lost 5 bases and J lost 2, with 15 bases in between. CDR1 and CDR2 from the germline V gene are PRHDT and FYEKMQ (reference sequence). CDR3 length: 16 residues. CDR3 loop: CASSPDSGTNTGELFF. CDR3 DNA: TGTGCCAGCAGCCCCGACTCCGGGACTAACACCGGGGAGCTGTTTTTT.

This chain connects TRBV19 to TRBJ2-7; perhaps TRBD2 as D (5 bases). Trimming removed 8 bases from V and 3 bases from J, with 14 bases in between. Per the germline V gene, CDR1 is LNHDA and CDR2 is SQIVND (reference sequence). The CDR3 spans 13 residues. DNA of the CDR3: TGTGCCAGTTCGGGGTCAACGGGCTACGAGCAGTACTTC. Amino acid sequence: CASSGSTGYEQYF. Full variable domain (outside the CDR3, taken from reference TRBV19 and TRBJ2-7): DGGITQSPKYLFRKEGQNVTLSCEQNLNHDAMYWYRQDPGQGLRLIYYSQIVNDFQKGDIAEGYSVSREKKESFPLTVTSAQKNPTAFYLCASSGSTGYEQYFGPGTRLTVT.

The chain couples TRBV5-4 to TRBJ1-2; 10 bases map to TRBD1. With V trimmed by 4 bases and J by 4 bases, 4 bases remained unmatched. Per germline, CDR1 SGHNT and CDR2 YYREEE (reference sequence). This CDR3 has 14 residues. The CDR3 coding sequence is TGTGCCAGCAGCCCGTGGACAGGGGGCTATGGCTACACCTTC. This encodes CASSPWTGGYGYTF.

The CDR3 DNA follows: TGTGCCTGGGACAGGGGCTCTGGAAACACCATATATTTT. Its protein product is CAWDRGSGNTIYF. The chain carries TRBV30 and TRBJ1-3; TRBD1 agrees at 8 bases. Germline-derived CDR1 and CDR2 are GTSNPN and SVGIG (reference sequence). This CDR3 is built from 13 residues. V trimming: 5 bases; J trimming: 0 bases; junction bases outside the gene matches: 0.

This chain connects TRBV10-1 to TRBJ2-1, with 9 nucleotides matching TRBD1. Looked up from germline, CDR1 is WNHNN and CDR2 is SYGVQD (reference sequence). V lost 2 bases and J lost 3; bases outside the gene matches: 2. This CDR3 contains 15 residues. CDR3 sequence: CASSEQTGGYNEQFF. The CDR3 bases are TGCGCCAGCAGTGAGCAGACAGGGGGCTACAATGAGCAGTTCTTC.

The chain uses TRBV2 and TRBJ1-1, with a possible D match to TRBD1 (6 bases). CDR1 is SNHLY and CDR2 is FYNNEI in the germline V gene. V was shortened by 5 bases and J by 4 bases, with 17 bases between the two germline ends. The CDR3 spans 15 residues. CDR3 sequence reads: CASSQNPRGATEAFF. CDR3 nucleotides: TGTGCCAGCAGTCAGAACCCGCGGGGGGCCACTGAAGCTTTCTTT.

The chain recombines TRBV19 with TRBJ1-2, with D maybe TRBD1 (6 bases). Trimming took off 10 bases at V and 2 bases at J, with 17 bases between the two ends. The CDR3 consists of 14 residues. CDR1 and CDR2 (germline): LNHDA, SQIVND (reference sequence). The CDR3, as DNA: TGTGCCACCTCCGGGGGGCGATTGAACTATGGCTACACCTTC. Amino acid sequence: CATSGGRLNYGYTF.

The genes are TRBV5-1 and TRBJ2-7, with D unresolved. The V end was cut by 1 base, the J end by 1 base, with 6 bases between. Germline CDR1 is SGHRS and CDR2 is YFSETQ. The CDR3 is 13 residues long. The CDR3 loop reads CASSLSVSYEQYF. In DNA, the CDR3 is TGCGCCAGCAGCTTGTCTGTGTCCTACGAGCAGTACTTC.

As DNA, the CDR3 is TGTGCCTGGCTTTACAGGGGGCATAATTCACCCCTCCACTTT. Protein: CAWLYRGHNSPLHF. The chain joins TRBV30 to TRBJ1-6, with 9 bases identical to TRBD1. The CDR3 totals 14 residues. From germline, CDR1 is GTSNPN and CDR2 SVGIG (reference sequence). The trim removed 5 bases at V and 5 bases at J, leaving 4 bases unmatched.

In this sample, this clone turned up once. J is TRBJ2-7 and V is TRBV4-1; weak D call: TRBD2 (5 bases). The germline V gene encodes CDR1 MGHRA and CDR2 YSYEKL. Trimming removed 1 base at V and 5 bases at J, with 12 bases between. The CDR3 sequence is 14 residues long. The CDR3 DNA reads TGCGCCAGCAGCCAAGTGACGGGAAGGGACGAGCAGTACTTC. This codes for CASSQVTGRDEQYF.

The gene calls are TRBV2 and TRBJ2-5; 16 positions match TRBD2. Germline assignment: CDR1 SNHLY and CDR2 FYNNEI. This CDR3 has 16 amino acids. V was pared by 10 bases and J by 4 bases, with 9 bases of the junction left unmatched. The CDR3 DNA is TGTGCCACACTACCGGGACTAGCGGGAGGGAGAGAGACCCAGTACTTC. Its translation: CATLPGLAGGRETQYF.

The CDR3 DNA follows: TGTGCCAGCAAGGGGACAGGGAAAAACACTGAAGCTTTCTTT. Translated: CASKGTGKNTEAFF. The chain links TRBV7-9 to TRBJ1-1; 9 bases line up with TRBD1. Germline V gene lookup returns CDR1 SEHNR and CDR2 FQNEAQ (reference sequence). V was clipped by 7 bases and J by 2 bases; unmatched bases: 5. There are 14 residues in the CDR3.